Presented here are 17 T cell receptor beta chains from one specimen sequenced in a study of response to subunit inactivated influenza vaccine listed by TCRdb under 2018. Library generation was performed with RT-PCR. Instrument used: Illumina HiSeq 2500. TCRdb ran its own pipeline on the public reads, namely fastp trimming at Q25 and MiXCR clone calling, and kept in-frame beta chains. For every CDR3 protein sequence, its rows merge into one entry that carries the most common genes and DNA. The sample yields 600,000 to 850,000 distinct CDR3 sequences; approximately 15% were counted once. The biggest ten clones account for 7.6% of the sample. Source: PBMCs from blood, taken roughly 2 weeks before vaccination. The receptors derive from a man aged 50-59 years who received an inactivated influenza vaccine. Donor details come from another sample of the same person, matched by shared clones.

The chain couples TRBV29-1 to TRBJ1-5; no reliable D call. Trimming took 5 bases from V and 0 from J, leaving 8 bases between them. The CDR3 totals 13 residues. Germline CDR1 is SQVTM and CDR2 is ANQGSEA. CDR3 residues: CSVRPDSNQPQHF. The CDR3, as DNA: TGCAGCGTTCGCCCAGATAGCAATCAGCCCCAGCATTTT.

This clonotype is labeled as medium-sized. This rearrangement joins TRBV7-8 to TRBJ2-3; tentatively, D is TRBD2 (6 bases). The CDR3 is made up of 15 amino acids. The V gene's germline CDR1 is SGHVS and CDR2 FQNEAQ. Trimming removed 3 bases at V and 0 bases at J, with 10 bases between. CDR3 sequence reads: CASSLEGWSTDTQYF. The CDR3 region has the DNA TGTGCCAGCAGCTTGGAGGGCTGGAGCACAGATACGCAGTATTTT. Drawing the rest from reference TRBV7-8 and TRBJ2-3, the complete variable domain is GAGVSQSPRYKVAKRGQDVALRCDPISGHVSLFWYQQALGQGPEFLTYFQNEAQLDKSGLPSDRFFAERPEGSVSTLKIQRTQQEDSAVYLCASSLEGWSTDTQYFGPGTRLTVL.

The chain carries TRBV11-2 and TRBJ2-1, with TRBD2 matching 10 bases. Germline V gene data show CDR1 as SGHAT and CDR2 as FQNNGV. J gave up 10 bases and V 2 bases, and 5 bases lay outside the gene matches. This CDR3 has 14 residues. DNA for the CDR3: TGTGCCAGCAGCTTACTAGCGGGAGATTTCGAGCAGTTCTTC. It is translated as CASSLLAGDFEQFF. The full variable domain, rest sourced from reference TRBV11-2 and TRBJ2-1, is EAGVAQSPRYKIIEKRQSVAFWCNPISGHATLYWYQQILGQGPKLLIQFQNNGVVDDSQLPKDRFSAERLKGVDSTLKIQPAKLEDSAVYLCASSLLAGDFEQFFGPGTRLTVL.

The chain carries TRBV7-3 and TRBJ2-1; D might be TRBD2 (6 bases). This CDR3 has 15 amino acids. Trimming left V 1 base short and J 8 bases short, with 15 bases between. The V gene's germline CDR1 is SGHTA and CDR2 FQGTGA. CDR3 residues: CASSLNGREKDEQFF. The CDR3 nucleotides read TGTGCCAGCAGCTTAAATGGTCGGGAGAAGGATGAGCAGTTCTTC.

This clonotype has more than one count but fewer than ten. This chain joins TRBV19 and TRBJ2-7; TRBD2 aligns across 8 bases. Germline CDR1 reads LNHDA; CDR2 reads SQIVND (reference sequence). The CDR3 extends over 15 amino acids. V was pared by 3 bases and J by 1 base, with 5 bases of the junction left unmatched. The CDR3 DNA is TGTGCCAGTAGTATGGAGCGGGGGCTTTCCTACGAGCAGTACTTC. Residues: CASSMERGLSYEQYF.

This clonotype was recorded a few times. V is TRBV7-2 and J is TRBJ2-2, with TRBD2 matching 7 bases. Germline lookup yields CDR1 SGHTA and CDR2 FQGNSA. V shed 1 base and J 5 bases; nucleotides not matched to a gene: 7. The CDR3 has 16 residues. The chain's CDR3 is CASSLVTSGMTGELFF. The CDR3 bases are TGTGCCAGCAGCTTAGTTACCAGCGGGATGACCGGGGAGCTGTTTTTT.

Worth noting for this clonotype: This clone may be a read error of a much larger clone one base away. The V gene is TRBV20-1, the J gene TRBJ2-3, with TRBD2 matching over 11 bases. Germline assignment: CDR1 DFQATT and CDR2 SNEGSKA (reference sequence). The length of the CDR3 is 15 residues. J was trimmed by 4 bases and V by 2 bases; bases with no gene match: 5. The DNA for the CDR3 is TGCAGTGCTAGACCCCTAGCGGGAGGCGCAGATACGCAGTATTTT. Translating gives CSARPLAGGADTQYF.

This clonotype has more than one count but fewer than ten. Written as DNA, the CDR3 is TGCGCCAGCAGTGATCGTGGGACAGTAGATACGCAGTATTTT. As protein: CASSDRGTVDTQYF. V and J are TRBV10-1 and TRBJ2-3; 7 bases are a match to TRBD1. The CDR3 covers 14 residues. The trim removed 3 bases at V and 5 bases at J, leaving 5 bases unmatched. The germline V gene encodes CDR1 WNHNN and CDR2 SYGVQD (reference sequence).

The sample holds a few counts of this clonotype. This chain joins TRBV25-1 and TRBJ2-5; 8 bases map to TRBD1. CDR3 size: 14 residues. The J segment lost 4 bases and the V segment lost 3 bases, leaving 4 bases of the junction unmatched. Looked up from germline, CDR1 is MGHDK and CDR2 is SYGVNS. CDR3 coding DNA: TGTGCCAGCAGTGATCCAGGGGGCCGAGAGACCCAGTACTTC. Translation gives CASSDPGGRETQYF.

The rearrangement joins TRBV7-9 to TRBJ2-2, with D tentatively TRBD1 (6 bases). The germline CDR1 and CDR2 sequences are SEHNR and FQNEAQ (reference sequence). The CDR3 length is 15 residues. V was clipped by 0 bases and J by 7 bases, with 12 bases between them. CDR3 region: CASSLAPGQGGELFF. The CDR3 DNA sequence: TGTGCCAGCAGCTTAGCGCCGGGACAAGGCGGGGAGCTGTTTTTT.

This clonotype was seen ten or more times. The rearrangement links TRBV28 to TRBJ1-2; D unresolved. In germline, CDR1 is MDHEN, CDR2 SYDVKM. The CDR3 extends over 13 amino acids. V lost 5 bases and J lost 0, with 7 bases in between. CDR3 nucleotide sequence: TGTGCCAGCAGTCCACAAGCTAACTATGGCTACACCTTC. As protein: CASSPQANYGYTF.

The V gene is TRBV21-1, the J gene TRBJ2-5; the table's D call TRBD2 went unverified against the DNA. TRBV21-1 is noted as a pseudogene. CDR3 length: 17 residues. For the CDR3, the DNA is TGTGCCAGCAGCAAAGAGGGAACTAGCGGGGGGTTGAAGACCCAGTACTTC. This gives the protein CASSKEGTSGGLKTQYF.

This clonotype occurred many times. V is TRBV7-9 and J is TRBJ1-2, with D perhaps matching TRBD1 (5 bases). CDR3 length: 13 residues. Germline lookup yields CDR1 SEHNR and CDR2 FQNEAQ (reference sequence). Trimming left V 1 base short and J 5 bases short, with 8 bases between. The CDR3 spells CASSLGQLYGYTF. DNA of the CDR3: TGTGCCAGCAGCTTAGGACAGCTGTATGGCTACACCTTC.

This clonotype was seen only a few times. Written as DNA, the CDR3 is TGCAGTGCTAGAGGTGCGGGGGGAGCGGGAGCTTTTAATGAGCAGTTCTTC. Its translation is CSARGAGGAGAFNEQFF. This rearrangement joins TRBV20-1 to TRBJ2-1; 8 positions agree with TRBD2. The V segment lost 1 base and the J segment 7 bases; nucleotides outside the gene matches: 15. This CDR3 is 17 amino acids long. Germline assignment: CDR1 DFQATT and CDR2 SNEGSKA (reference sequence).

This clonotype was seen at least ten times. The J gene is TRBJ2-6, the V gene TRBV29-1; possible D gene TRBD1, 5 bases. The V gene's germline CDR1 is SQVTM and CDR2 ANQGSEA. The CDR3 sequence is 16 residues long. Between the trimmed V and J ends, which lost 4 bases and 0 bases, there was a span of 13 bases. The CDR3 DNA sequence: TGCAGCGTTGCTAGGGGCTCCAACTCTGGGGCCAACGTCCTGACTTTC. Its translation: CSVARGSNSGANVLTF. Complete variable domain (other parts from reference TRBV29-1 and TRBJ2-6): SAVISQKPSRDICQRGTSLTIQCQVDSQVTMMFWYRQQPGQSLTLIATANQGSEATYESGFVIDKFPISRPNLTFSTLTVSNMSPEDSSIYLCSVARGSNSGANVLTFGAGSRLTVL.

This clonotype was detected ten times or more. This chain connects TRBV12-3 or TRBV12-4 to TRBJ2-7; TRBD2 is a possible D gene (6 bases). Trimming removed 6 bases from V and 0 bases from J, with 12 bases in between. The CDR3 length is 14 residues. CDR3 nucleotide sequence: TGTGCCAGCAGCATCGGGGGAAGCTCCTACGAGCAGTACTTC. Its protein is CASSIGGSSYEQYF.

This clonotype was detected only once. The rearrangement joins TRBV6-6 to TRBJ2-3; maybe TRBD2 (6 bases). Trimming shortened V by 6 bases and J by 11 bases, and 12 bases separated the two germline ends. Germline loops: CDR1 MNHNY, CDR2 SVGAGI (reference sequence). The CDR3 is 11 amino acids. CDR3 bases: TGTGCCAGCAGAGCACGGGGGTTGCAGTATTTT. Protein: CASRARGLQYF.